The 7 T cell receptor beta chains reported below all come from one sample, sequenced in a study of OX40 agonist ivuxolimab in advanced cancers. Generated by immunoSEQ multiplex PCR, the TCRdb table keeps only in-frame clones and is missing some. The sample contains around 72,000 clones, roughly nine tenths of which appear only once. The sample was CD4+ or CD8+ T cells sorted from blood, taken in a trial of the OX40 agonist ivuxolimab. These receptors were obtained from an adult with an advanced solid tumor such as melanoma, head and neck, liver or kidney cancer.

The chain joins TRBV5-1 to TRBJ1-6; the D gene is possibly TRBD1 (5 bases). Germline-derived CDR1 and CDR2 are SGHRS and YFSETQ. V gave up 0 bases and J gave up 7 bases, with 11 bases separating them. This CDR3 spans 15 amino acids. The CDR3 here is CASSLERGWNSPLHF. DNA of the CDR3: TGCGCCAGCAGCTTGGAACGGGGGTGGAATTCACCCCTCCACTTT.

The V call is TRBV7-6, the J call TRBJ2-7; D possibly corresponds to TRBD2 (5 bases). Germline lookup yields CDR1 SGHVS and CDR2 FNYEAQ. The V gene lost 1 base and the J gene lost 2 bases, with 9 bases spanning the gap. The CDR3 is made up of 14 amino acids. The CDR3 DNA sequence: TGTGCCAGCAGCTTAGGGACTGAAACCTACGAGCAGTACTTC. Encoded protein: CASSLGTETYEQYF.

This clone showed up just a few times. The chain carries TRBV5-1 and TRBJ2-2; D possibly corresponds to TRBD2 (5 bases). Looked up from germline, CDR1 is SGHRS and CDR2 is YFSETQ. Between the trimmed V and J ends, which lost 7 bases and 2 bases, there was a span of 12 bases. The CDR3 extends over 14 amino acids. The CDR3 sequence is CASFEGPNTGELFF. The DNA for the CDR3 is TGCGCCAGCTTCGAGGGCCCTAACACCGGGGAGCTGTTTTTT.

This rearrangement joins TRBV12-5 to TRBJ1-5; no clear D. V gave up 1 base and J gave up 0 bases, with 10 bases separating them. The CDR3 is made up of 16 amino acids. CDR1 is LGHNT and CDR2 is FRNRAP in the germline V gene. The CDR3 DNA sequence: TGTGCTAGTGGTTTGGAGACGGTCCATAGCAATCAGCCCCAGCATTTT. Translating it yields CASGLETVHSNQPQHF.

V and J are TRBV5-1 and TRBJ2-3; the D gene is possibly TRBD1 (5 bases). This CDR3 has 14 amino acids. Germline loops: CDR1 SGHRS, CDR2 YFSETQ. V was trimmed by 0 bases and J by 4 bases, leaving 9 bases between them. CDR3 protein: CASSLGWGADTQYF. The CDR3 nucleotides read TGCGCCAGCAGCTTGGGGTGGGGCGCAGATACGCAGTATTTT.

The chain's CDR3 is CASSQGRPLVGAFF. CDR3 in DNA: TGCGCCAGCAGCCAAGGTAGGCCGTTGGTGGGGGCTTTCTTT. The chain has TRBV4-1 and TRBJ1-1; unclear D gene. The germline V gene has CDR1 MGHRA and CDR2 YSYEKL. V was trimmed by 1 base and J by 11 bases, leaving 17 bases between them. This CDR3 region has 14 residues.

This sequence joins TRBV4-2 and TRBJ1-2, with D possibly TRBD1 on 6 matching bases. Germline V gives CDR1 LGHNA, CDR2 YNFKEQ. With 4 bases removed from V and 4 bases from J, the gap between germline ends came to 10 bases. This CDR3 comprises 13 residues. CDR3 sequence (DNA): TGTGCCAGCAGCCGGACAGATTTCTATGGCTACACCTTC. Translated: CASSRTDFYGYTF.